Following are 20 T cell receptor beta chains from one sample sequenced in a study of T cell repertoires in cytomegalovirus infection. TCRdb reanalysed the reads using MiXCR and keeps one entry per CDR3 protein. The data show 450,000 to 600,000 distinct CDR3 sequences, roughly a third seen once. These receptors' targets are unknown. The material sequenced was cultured PBMCs, taken from culture after CMV antigen stimulation. Every receptor here comes from a human donor in good health (CMV status not recorded). Some clones in this sample may be carry-over from other donors' samples.

This sequence joins TRBV24-1 and TRBJ1-4, with D tentatively TRBD1 (6 bases). The CDR3 has 15 amino acids. The V end lost 2 bases, the J end lost 7 bases, and 13 bases lay between the germline ends. Germline values: CDR1 KGHDR, CDR2 SFDVKD. Here the CDR3 reads CATSDSRGAGEKLFF. For the CDR3, the DNA is TGTGCCACCAGTGATTCGAGGGGGGCTGGTGAAAAACTGTTTTTT.

This clonotype showed up many times. The gene calls are TRBV7-2 and TRBJ2-7, with D hard to call. Trimming took off 8 bases at V and 3 bases at J, with 20 bases between the two ends. Germline V gene sequence: CDR1 SGHTA, CDR2 FQGNSA. The length of the CDR3 is 15 residues. This CDR3 reads CASPTRPPPRYEQYF. CDR3 in DNA: TGTGCCAGCCCGACAAGGCCGCCCCCACGCTACGAGCAGTACTTC.

V and J are TRBV6-2 or TRBV6-3 and TRBJ2-1; 8 nucleotides match TRBD1. J was trimmed by 5 bases and V by 5 bases; bases with no gene match: 5. The germline gives CDR1 MNHEY, CDR2 SVGEGT. The CDR3 totals 14 residues. CDR3 nucleotide sequence: TGTGCCAGCAGTACAGGGGGATGGGACAATGAGCAGTTCTTC. Translating gives CASSTGGWDNEQFF.

The rearrangement links TRBV12-3 or TRBV12-4 to TRBJ2-1, with 7 bases identical to TRBD1. The CDR3 spans 14 residues. Unmatched junction bases numbered 4, after V lost 6 bases and J lost 2 bases. The CDR3 spells CASSDRATYNEQFF. In nucleotides, the CDR3 is TGTGCCAGCAGCGACAGGGCTACCTACAATGAGCAGTTCTTC.

This chain uses TRBV27 with TRBJ2-2; D perhaps matches TRBD2 (5 bases). The CDR3 is 15 amino acids. The germline V and J ends were trimmed by 6 bases and 0 bases, with 11 bases remaining between them. The V gene's germline CDR1 is MNHEY and CDR2 SMNVEV (reference sequence). The CDR3 loop is CASRPRGANTGELFF. The DNA for the CDR3 is TGTGCCAGCAGGCCCCGGGGTGCGAACACCGGGGAGCTGTTTTTT.

In this sample, this clonotype turned up a few times. CDR3 amino acids: CATPSQRRNTGELFF. The CDR3 DNA reads as TGTGCCACCCCCAGTCAGCGGAGGAACACCGGGGAGCTGTTTTTT. V is TRBV7-2 and J is TRBJ2-2, with D tentatively TRBD2 (5 bases). Trimming cost V 10 bases and J 1 base, with 16 bases left between them. The CDR3 is 15 residues long. CDR1 is SGHTA and CDR2 is FQGNSA in the germline V gene.

This clonotype was observed a few times. The chain joins TRBV28 to TRBJ2-3, with D tentatively TRBD1 or TRBD2 (5 bases each). With 6 bases removed from V and 6 bases from J, the gap between germline ends came to 13 bases. The CDR3 consists of 13 residues. Germline loops: CDR1 MDHEN, CDR2 SYDVKM. CDR3 nucleotide sequence: TGTGCCAGCAGCCTTGGGACGCGGGATACGCAGTATTTT. It specifies CASSLGTRDTQYF.

In its sample, this clonotype was seen many times. The J gene is TRBJ2-3, the V gene TRBV20-1; perhaps TRBD2 as D (6 bases). The germline CDR1 and CDR2 sequences are DFQATT and SNEGSKA (reference sequence). The CDR3 sequence is 16 residues long. Trimming pared 6 bases from V and 1 base from J, leaving 20 bases between. The CDR3 DNA reads TGCAGTGCCGGGGGACGCCTAATTAGTGGCACAGATACGCAGTATTTT. Translating it yields CSAGGRLISGTDTQYF.

The rearrangement uses TRBV7-8 and TRBJ2-5; D is undetermined. Per the germline V gene, CDR1 is SGHVS and CDR2 is FQNEAQ. Trimming cost V 3 bases and J 5 bases, with 16 bases left between them. The CDR3 sequence is 15 residues long. This chain's CDR3 is CASSFPGPQRETQYF. The CDR3, as DNA: TGTGCCAGCAGCTTCCCCGGGCCCCAGAGGGAGACCCAGTACTTC.

The CDR3 here is CASSYRLAGGGETQYF. CDR3 nucleotides: TGTGCCAGCAGCTACAGACTAGCGGGGGGCGGAGAGACCCAGTACTTC. V is TRBV11-3 and J is TRBJ2-5; 13 bases are shared with TRBD2. V lost 4 bases to trimming and J lost 4 bases; unmatched junction nucleotides: 6. The CDR3 covers 16 residues. The V gene's germline CDR1 is SGHNT and CDR2 YENEEA.

V gene TRBV4-2 combines with J gene TRBJ2-3; the match to TRBD2 covers 7 bases. This CDR3 contains 16 residues. Trimming removed 0 bases from V and 4 bases from J; junction bases left unmatched: 7. Germline V gene data show CDR1 as LGHNA and CDR2 as YNFKEQ. CDR3 nucleotide sequence: TGTGCCAGCAGCCAAGAGCGCGCGGGAGTTGCAGATACGCAGTATTTT. This codes for CASSQERAGVADTQYF.

This chain joins TRBV11-3 and TRBJ2-2, with a possible D match to TRBD1 (6 bases). CDR3 size: 15 residues. Trimming shortened V by 1 base and J by 6 bases, and 12 bases separated the two germline ends. From germline, CDR1 is SGHNT and CDR2 YENEEA. The chain's CDR3 is CASSLARGYAGELFF. The DNA of the CDR3 is TGTGCCAGCAGCTTAGCCAGGGGATATGCCGGGGAGCTGTTTTTT.

The chain employs TRBV7-3 and TRBJ1-1; possible D gene TRBD1, 5 bases. Germline loops: CDR1 SGHTA, CDR2 FQGTGA. Trimming cost V 1 base and J 7 bases, with 10 bases left between them. The CDR3 loop spans 13 amino acids. CDR3 sequence (DNA): TGTGCCAGCAGCTTAAAAGGGGTTGTTGAAGCTTTCTTT. Its protein product is CASSLKGVVEAFF.

This clonotype showed up just a few times. This chain connects TRBV7-2 to TRBJ1-5; the D gene is possibly TRBD1 (5 bases). This CDR3 is 15 amino acids long. V was trimmed by 4 bases and J by 3 bases, leaving 13 bases between them. The V gene's germline CDR1 is SGHTA and CDR2 FQGNSA. The CDR3 region is CASSYITGPNQPQHF. The DNA for the CDR3 is TGTGCCAGCAGCTACATCACAGGCCCCAATCAGCCCCAGCATTTT.

This chain links TRBV29-1 with TRBJ1-2; TRBD1 agrees at 7 bases. Germline V CDR1 and CDR2: SQVTM, ANQGSEA. Germline trimming cut 5 bases from V and 2 bases from J; bases unmatched to any gene: 11. The CDR3 length is 15 residues. CDR3 sequence: CSVTGDSALNYGYTF. Written as DNA, the CDR3 is TGCAGCGTTACAGGGGACAGCGCATTAAACTATGGCTACACCTTC.

This clonotype was counted a few times. This chain links TRBV12-3 or TRBV12-4 with TRBJ1-5; tentatively, D is TRBD1 (5 bases). V lost 4 bases, J lost 6 bases, and 16 bases lay in between. This CDR3 region has 15 residues. The CDR3 sequence is CASSYAGRQGQPQHF. CDR3 nucleotide sequence: TGTGCCAGCAGTTATGCAGGGAGGCAAGGTCAGCCCCAGCATTTT.

The gene calls are TRBV20-1 and TRBJ1-2, with TRBD1 as a possible D gene (6 bases). Germline CDR1 DFQATT, CDR2 SNEGSKA (reference sequence). Trimming cost V 5 bases and J 6 bases, with 10 bases left between them. This CDR3 has 11 residues. CDR3 amino acids: CSAARDNGYTF. The CDR3 region has the DNA TGCAGTGCTGCCAGGGACAATGGCTACACCTTC.

The J gene is TRBJ1-2, the V gene TRBV5-8; 10 positions agree with TRBD1. The CDR3 is made up of 18 amino acids. Per germline, CDR1 SGHTS and CDR2 YDEGEE. V shed 4 bases and J 1 base; nucleotides not matched to a gene: 13. The CDR3 loop reads CASSLFTGTGAVNYGYTF. In nucleotides, the CDR3 is TGTGCCAGCAGCCTGTTTACAGGGACAGGGGCAGTTAACTATGGCTACACCTTC. The complete variable domain, with remaining parts taken from reference TRBV5-8 and TRBJ1-2, reads EAGVTQSPTHLIKTRGQQATLRCSPISGHTSVYWYQQALGLGLQFLLWYDEGEERNRGNFPPRFSGRQFPNYSSELNVNALELEDSALYLCASSLFTGTGAVNYGYTFGSGTRLTVV.

This clonotype was observed many times. The chain carries TRBV7-2 and TRBJ1-5; D is unresolved. With 8 bases removed from V and 5 bases from J, the gap between germline ends came to 19 bases. The CDR3 has 15 amino acids. CDR1 and CDR2 (germline): SGHTA, FQGNSA. Here the CDR3 reads CASALTWEGYQPQHF. The CDR3 DNA is TGTGCCAGCGCCCTTACATGGGAGGGCTATCAGCCCCAGCATTTT.

The chain recombines TRBV7-3 with TRBJ2-2; TRBD2 matches 9 bases. Germline-derived CDR1 and CDR2 are SGHTA and FQGTGA. The CDR3 covers 17 residues. J was trimmed by 4 bases and V by 3 bases; bases with no gene match: 9. CDR3 sequence (DNA): TGTGCCAGCAGCTTGTTGGGTAGCGGGAGTGCCACCGGGGAGCTGTTTTTT. Encoded protein: CASSLLGSGSATGELFF.